This TCR beta chain appears in the sequencing data of a study of blood T cell repertoires in COVID-19 (TCRdb year 2020). In the study overall: Collaborator samples came from the United States, Italy and Spain and covered acute and convalescent phases of COVID-19. Where available, HLA class I and class II types were obtained from metadata supplied by the sample provider rather than from assay-based typing. The dataset comprised deeply sampled blood TCRbeta repertoires from subjects exposed to, actively infected with, or recovered from COVID-19. Samples came from the ongoing ImmuneRACE study (first 160 participants) plus 1,254 subjects from 6 global collaborators. The repertoires were made available in a free public database intended to serve as a resource for research on the immune response to SARS-CoV-2. The material from the prospective study consisted of cDNA or gDNA derived from T cells, B-cell-depleted T cells, or PBMCs. Nearly every sample came with metadata listing a de-identified subject ID, COVID-19 status, age in years and sex. Results and caveats for the whole study, not just this receptor: The amount of clinical and demographic metadata varied by source and participant and was provided uncurated.

A remark on this clone: This clone's antigen is unknown. No much larger clonotype is one base removed from it; base qualities were not supplied.

The immunoSEQ Assay, a bias-controlled multiplex PCR, was used to amplify TCRbeta CDR3 regions from genomic DNA. Concerning the study's data processing: Nucleated cell counts per sample were estimated from amplification of reference gene primers within the assay. To quantify the absolute abundance of each unique TCRbeta CDR3 rearrangement, sequence reads were collapsed and filtered. For each sample, productive Simpson clonality was calculated as the square root of Simpson's diversity index across productive rearrangements. Imported from immuneACCESS, the table was reduced by TCRdb to in-frame sequences with V and J called. These copies leave out some clones; in studies compared against another copy, an unresolved V gene accounts for under half, and the cause of the remainder is not known. Clone size and the V and J calls come from that table; the DNA yielded D and trimming. For this sample the table gives about 220,000 clones, of which roughly four fifths were detected only once. The biggest ten clones account for 1.3% of the sample.

Participants in the prospective study were enrolled through a virtual design, were aged roughly 18 to 90 years, and lived in 24 United States geographic areas. In the prospective study, cohorts were assigned on the basis of participant-reported clinical history obtained from a screening survey and a study questionnaire. In the prospective study, whole blood, serum and a nasopharyngeal or oropharyngeal swab were collected from each participant by mobile phlebotomists. Over a roughly 2-month period, participants in the prospective study had the option of providing additional blood draws and questionnaires. Prospective study blood samples were shipped either frozen or at room temperature before DNA extraction. Based on the germline V gene, the CDR1 and CDR2 sequences are MGHRA and YSYEKL. Spanning cysteine to phenylalanine, the CDR3 consists of 16 amino acids. Just the 48-base CDR3 DNA is kept, in frame starting at base 1. The V and J ends are trimmed by 4 bases and 10 bases, leaving 23 bases between them.

The sequenced sample consisted of PBMCs or T cells enriched from blood (not recorded which). This chain joins TRBV4-1 to TRBJ2-1; the D gene remains uncertain. The source of this sequence is a woman aged 35 to 49 with acute COVID-19. Here is the DNA: TGCGCCAGCAGCCCTCCTACCGGGTCCCGGAGCATGGAGCAGTTCTTC. This encodes CASSPPTGSRSMEQFF.